The 9 T cell receptor beta chains in this list originate from one sample, sequenced in a study of blood T cell repertoires in COVID-19. The data were produced by immunoSEQ multiplex PCR, yet TCRdb's version contains in-frame clones alone and is incomplete. Among some 220,000 clones listed, roughly 84% were seen once. Sequencing was carried out using peripheral blood. The receptors derive from a woman aged 55-70 years with acute or convalescent COVID-19.

The chain is built from TRBV2 and TRBJ1-5, with 8 bases matching TRBD1. The CDR3 covers 14 residues. Germline CDR1 SNHLY, CDR2 FYNNEI. V gave up 11 bases and J gave up 4 bases; unmatched junction bases: 10. CDR3: CASGPRTGNQPQHF. Here the CDR3 DNA reads TGTGCCTCCGGCCCCCGGACAGGGAATCAGCCCCAGCATTTT.

The chain combines TRBV5-8 with TRBJ2-7, with a possible D match to TRBD1 (6 bases). Trimming stripped 4 bases from V and 2 bases from J, with 10 bases between. Germline values: CDR1 SGHTS, CDR2 YDEGEE. This CDR3 has 13 residues. This CDR3 is CASSAGQTYEQYF. The CDR3 bases are TGTGCCAGCAGCGCCGGACAGACCTACGAGCAGTACTTC.

This clone was seen once. The V gene is TRBV6-1, the J gene TRBJ1-1, with D hard to call. V was pared by 0 bases and J by 1 base, with 3 bases between. Per germline, CDR1 MNHNS and CDR2 SASEGT. The CDR3 covers 13 residues. CDR3 sequence (DNA): TGTGCCAGCAGTGAAGCTCGGAACACTGAAGCTTTCTTT. It yields the protein CASSEARNTEAFF.

The rearrangement links TRBV25-1 to TRBJ1-5; D is undetermined. Germline V CDR1 and CDR2: MGHDK, SYGVNS. Trimming stripped 2 bases from V and 0 bases from J, with 5 bases between. The CDR3 totals 14 residues. For the CDR3, the DNA is TGTGCCAGCAGTGAACGGTATAGCAATCAGCCCCAGCATTTT. Amino acid sequence: CASSERYSNQPQHF. The variable domain in full, with the rest retrieved from reference TRBV25-1 and TRBJ1-5, is EADIYQTPRYLVIGTGKKITLECSQTMGHDKMYWYQQDPGMELHLIHYSYGVNSTEKGDLSSESTVSRIRTEHFPLTLESARPSHTSQYLCASSERYSNQPQHFGDGTRLSIL.

The chain uses TRBV6-2 or TRBV6-3 and TRBJ1-2, with D perhaps matching TRBD1 (6 bases). CDR3 length: 13 residues. Germline CDR1 MNHEY, CDR2 SVGEGT. Between the trimmed V and J ends, which lost 6 bases and 8 bases, there was a span of 16 bases. CDR3 in amino acids: CASSLQGMEGYTF. In DNA, the CDR3 is TGTGCCAGCAGCCTACAGGGTATGGAAGGCTACACCTTC.

This clone was detected once. The chain has TRBV28 and TRBJ1-5; 10 bases fit TRBD1. Unmatched junction bases numbered 6, after V lost 6 bases and J lost 4 bases. From germline, CDR1 is MDHEN and CDR2 SYDVKM. The CDR3 is 15 residues long. Written as DNA, the CDR3 is TGTGCCAGCAGAGGCGGGACAGGGGTGAATCAGCCCCAGCATTTT. Amino acid sequence: CASRGGTGVNQPQHF.

V and J are TRBV7-8 and TRBJ2-5; no clear D gene. V lost 2 bases to trimming and J lost 2 bases, with 12 bases between them. CDR3 size: 15 residues. Germline values: CDR1 SGHVS, CDR2 FQNEAQ. The CDR3 region has the DNA TGTGCCAGCAGCTTAACTTCGTACCCGCAAGAGACCCAGTACTTC. This codes for CASSLTSYPQETQYF.

V gene TRBV5-5 combines with J gene TRBJ1-5; 10 bases agree with TRBD1. The CDR3 contains 14 residues. V dropped 4 bases and J dropped 4; count of bases not matched to a gene: 2. The germline V gene encodes CDR1 SGHKS and CDR2 YYEKEE (reference sequence). The CDR3 sequence is CASSGTGANQPQHF. The CDR3 DNA reads as TGTGCCAGCAGCGGGACAGGGGCAAATCAGCCCCAGCATTTT.

V is TRBV18 and J is TRBJ1-6; D remains unclear. Trimming stripped 2 bases from V and 8 bases from J, with 19 bases between. Germline V gene data show CDR1 as KGHSH and CDR2 as LQKENI. The CDR3 is 17 amino acids. CDR3 protein: CASSPGVAGGRHSPLHF. CDR3 coding DNA: TGTGCCAGCTCACCAGGGGTCGCGGGAGGCAGGCATTCACCCCTCCACTTT.